The present entry profiles one T cell receptor (beta chain) with its context. The antigen remains unidentified. This specimen belongs to a study of graft-versus-host responses after intestinal transplantation. Study at large: For about three years after anti-thymocyte globulin induction, all recipients took tacrolimus and steroids. Regarding the study as a whole: Graft-versus-host to host-versus-graft clonal ratios in allografts were high in patients with graft-donor T cell macrochimerism.

CDR1 is SNHLY, CDR2 FYNNEI, per germline. V lost 2 bases and J 6 bases, leaving 19 bases between the germline ends. This CDR3 has 16 amino acids. Clones were read by immunoSEQ multiplex PCR, and TCRdb kept only the in-frame ones, dropping some. The data hold over 80,000 clones, with 85% to 95% observed a single time. The sequencing used unstimulated CD8+ T cells sorted from spleen or lymph node cells, collected before transplant. The sequence came from a human donor who was the organ donor for an intestinal transplant. The rearrangement uses TRBV2 and TRBJ1-2, with D unresolved. The CDR3, as DNA: TGTGCCAGCAGTGAAAGGATGGGAACCGGGCGGGATGGCTACACCTTC. Protein: CASSERMGTGRDGYTF.